This TCR beta chain emerged from a study of CD8+ T cells in alopecia areata (dated by TCRdb to the late 2010s). For the wider study: The treated patients took part in an open-label pilot trial in which moderate-to-severe alopecia areata was treated with oral tofacitinib at 5 to 10 mg twice daily. Tofacitinib-treated patients had biopsies at baseline and at 4 and 24 weeks of treatment, with a later scalp biopsy in several patients. Scalp tissue and sorted CD4+ and CD8+ peripheral blood T cells from patchy and totalis/universalis alopecia areata patients and from healthy controls were covered by human TCRbeta sequencing. Scalp clonality was compared among normal scalp (n=4), patchy alopecia areata scalp (n=8), and alopecia totalis/universalis scalp (n=8). The study used high-throughput TCRbeta sequencing to examine T cell clonal expansion in alopecia areata, in both the C3H/HeJ mouse model and human patients. The RNA source kit depended on sample type: the PAXgene miRNA kit for fixed scalp, the miRNeasy kit for PBMCs, and the RNeasy kit for mouse skin. Tofacitinib was administered for 6 to 18 months, and 6 months of follow-up off drug were then conducted to assess delayed response and recurrence. TCRbeta CDR3 regions were amplified by immunoSEQ multiplex PCR with 35 Vbeta forward and 13 Jbeta reverse primers. Overall study outcomes, separate from this receptor: Unlike mouse skin, which is dominated by gammadelta T cells, normal human skin has resident alphabeta T cells that are also sequenced, and this complicates analysis of the scalp TCR repertoire. Compared with mice, TCR sequences shared between patients were less clear, possibly partly because of HLA diversity across the patient population. Compared with normal scalp, lesional scalp, particularly in alopecia totalis/universalis, had higher clonality and more expanded CD8+ clones, which suggests antigenic drive.

According to the study, the label for this sample's time point signals: baseline before oral tofacitinib. Lesional scalp punch biopsies and peripheral blood were collected from alopecia areata patients. PBMCs were isolated by density centrifugation and stained for CD3, CD4 and CD8, after which CD4+ and CD8+ T cells were sorted on a FACSAria. The CDR3 contains 12 residues, cysteine and phenylalanine counted. Only CDR3 DNA remains: 36 bases, in frame from the first base. V was cut back by 0 bases and J by 15 bases, leaving a gap of 15 bases between them. CDR1 and CDR2 were assigned from the germline V gene as SQVTM and ANQGSEA. Turning to this clone: The specificity of this receptor is unknown. No much larger clone exists at a distance of one base, and base qualities are not known.

Library method: the immunoSEQ multiplex PCR assay. To provide template for TCR sequencing, every sample had RNA extracted and reverse transcribed into cDNA. First-strand cDNA was synthesized with SuperScript III using a 2:1 mix of oligo-dT and random hexamers. Amplification bias was assessed with a synthetic immune receptor repertoire, and residual bias was removed computationally. The original pipeline was this. After raw reads were preprocessed to remove errors, the CDR3 was defined following IMGT conventions as running from the conserved cysteine to phenylalanine. Clonality was computed by normalizing Shannon entropy by log2 of the number of productive unique TCRs and subtracting the result from 1. Scalp TCRbeta sequences were cross-referenced with sorted blood CD4 and CD8 repertoires so that the CD4 or CD8 identity of scalp clones could be inferred. TCRdb mirrors the immuneACCESS table, restricted to in-frame sequences. Some clones are absent from its copies; in checked studies, under half trace to an unresolved V gene, and the reason for the others is unknown. V and J calls and clone size are given by that table; D and trimming were obtained from the DNA. This sample lists a few hundred thousand clones; roughly two thirds were detected once. Of the sample, more than 0.95% is held by the ten largest clones.

This TCR was recovered from a human donor with alopecia areata. The sequences come from CD4+ T cells sorted from blood, collected at week 0. Recombination joined TRBV29-1 with TRBJ2-4; the D region is possibly TRBD1 or TRBD2, each matching across 6 bases. The CDR3 region reads CSVEDGGGIRYF. Read as DNA, the sequence is TGCAGCGTTGAAGATGGAGGGGGTATCCGGTACTTC.